This T cell receptor beta chain was profiled in a study of T cell repertoires and Cas9 in healthy adults. On the study more broadly: SpCas9-reactive CD4 and CD8 T cells were characterized for potency, cytotoxicity and lineage. General observations from the study: In vitro, SpCas9-reactive Tregs were reported to curb effector T cell proliferation and function.

With regard to this clone: Its antigen is not known.

TCRdb's copy holds only in-frame clones and misses some; the assay was immunoSEQ multiplex PCR. Of 20,000 to 25,000 clones listed, around 90% are singletons. This sequence originates from a human donor in good health. Sequencing was carried out using CD4+ effector T cells (CD127+, CD25-, CD137-, CD154-) from PBMCs; culture status not recorded.

CDR3 sequence reads: CASSLEIQGANGNTIYF. The CDR3 nucleotides read TGTGCCAGCAGCTTAGAAATTCAGGGGGCGAATGGAAACACCATATATTTT. The J gene is TRBJ1-3, the V gene TRBV7-6; 8 bases fit TRBD1. This CDR3 contains 17 residues. Trimming cost V 1 base and J 3 bases; bases outside gene matches: 8. Germline V gene lookup returns CDR1 SGHVS and CDR2 FNYEAQ.